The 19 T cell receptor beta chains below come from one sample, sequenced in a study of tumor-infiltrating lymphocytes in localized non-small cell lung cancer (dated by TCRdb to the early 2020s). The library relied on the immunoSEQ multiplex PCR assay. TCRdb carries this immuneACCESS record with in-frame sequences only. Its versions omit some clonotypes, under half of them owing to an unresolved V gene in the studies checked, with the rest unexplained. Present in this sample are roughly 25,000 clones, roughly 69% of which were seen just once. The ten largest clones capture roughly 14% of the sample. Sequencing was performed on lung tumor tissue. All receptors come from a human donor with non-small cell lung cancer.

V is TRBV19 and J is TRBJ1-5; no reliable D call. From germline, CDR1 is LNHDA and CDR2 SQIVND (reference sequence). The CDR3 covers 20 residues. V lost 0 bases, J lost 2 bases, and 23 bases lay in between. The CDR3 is CASSIDLLRGSTVGNQPQHF. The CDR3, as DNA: TGTGCCAGTAGTATAGATCTATTGCGGGGTTCGACTGTGGGCAATCAGCCCCAGCATTTT. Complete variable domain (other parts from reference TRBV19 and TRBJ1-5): DGGITQSPKYLFRKEGQNVTLSCEQNLNHDAMYWYRQDPGQGLRLIYYSQIVNDFQKGDIAEGYSVSREKKESFPLTVTSAQKNPTAFYLCASSIDLLRGSTVGNQPQHFGDGTRLSIL.

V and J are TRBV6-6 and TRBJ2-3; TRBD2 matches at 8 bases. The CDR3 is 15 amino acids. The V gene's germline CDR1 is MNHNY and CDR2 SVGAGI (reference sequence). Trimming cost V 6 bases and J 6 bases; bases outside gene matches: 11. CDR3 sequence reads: CASSPTSALSDTQYF. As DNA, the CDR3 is TGTGCCAGCAGCCCGACTAGCGCGCTTTCGGATACGCAGTATTTT.

CDR3 nucleotides: TGCGCCAGCAGCCAAGATGACGGGATTCGGACTGAAGCTTTCTTT. This encodes CASSQDDGIRTEAFF. The rearrangement links TRBV4-1 to TRBJ1-1; no clear D gene. The CDR3 runs to 15 residues. The germline V gene encodes CDR1 MGHRA and CDR2 YSYEKL. V lost 0 bases and J lost 5, with 13 bases in between.

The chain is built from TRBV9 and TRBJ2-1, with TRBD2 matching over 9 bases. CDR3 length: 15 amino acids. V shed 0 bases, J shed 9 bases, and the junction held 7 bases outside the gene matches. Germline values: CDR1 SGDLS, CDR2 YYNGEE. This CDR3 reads CASSVAAGGPVEQFF. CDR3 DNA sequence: TGTGCCAGCAGCGTAGCGGCGGGAGGGCCTGTTGAGCAGTTCTTC.

CDR3 protein: CASSVGPGTDTQYF. Here the CDR3 DNA reads TGTGCCAGCAGCGTTGGACCGGGCACAGATACGCAGTATTTT. The V call is TRBV9, the J call TRBJ2-3, with D hard to call. This CDR3 region has 14 residues. Trimming shortened V by 2 bases and J by 1 base, and 8 bases separated the two germline ends. Per the germline V gene, CDR1 is SGDLS and CDR2 is YYNGEE.

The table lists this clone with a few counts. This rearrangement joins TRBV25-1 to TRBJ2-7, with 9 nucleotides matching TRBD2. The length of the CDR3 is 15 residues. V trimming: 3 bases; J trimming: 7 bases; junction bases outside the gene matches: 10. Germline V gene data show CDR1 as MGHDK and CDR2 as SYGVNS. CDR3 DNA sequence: TGTGCCAGCAGTGAGGCGGGAGGGGGTTTTAGGGAGCAGTACTTC. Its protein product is CASSEAGGGFREQYF.

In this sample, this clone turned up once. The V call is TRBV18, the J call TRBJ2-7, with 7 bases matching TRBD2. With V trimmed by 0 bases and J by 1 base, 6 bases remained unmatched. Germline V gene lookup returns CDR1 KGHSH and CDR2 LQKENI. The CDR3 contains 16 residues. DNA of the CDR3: TGTGCCAGCTCACCACCGAGGGCGGGAGATTCCTACGAGCAGTACTTC. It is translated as CASSPPRAGDSYEQYF.

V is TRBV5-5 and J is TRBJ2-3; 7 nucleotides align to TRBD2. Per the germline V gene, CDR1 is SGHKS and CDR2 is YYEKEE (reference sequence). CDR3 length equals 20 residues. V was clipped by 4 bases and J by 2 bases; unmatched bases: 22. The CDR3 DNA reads TGTGCCAGCAGCCGTATCGGCCCCCGACTAAGCGGGACTAACACAGATACGCAGTATTTT. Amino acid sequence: CASSRIGPRLSGTNTDTQYF.

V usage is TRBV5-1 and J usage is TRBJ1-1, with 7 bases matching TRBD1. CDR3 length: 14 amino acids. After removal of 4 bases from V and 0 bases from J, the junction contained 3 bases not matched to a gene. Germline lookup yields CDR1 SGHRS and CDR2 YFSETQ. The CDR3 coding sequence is TGCGCCAGCAGCACGGGACAGTTGAACACTGAAGCTTTCTTT. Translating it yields CASSTGQLNTEAFF. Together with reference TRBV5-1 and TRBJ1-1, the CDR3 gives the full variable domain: KAGVTQTPRYLIKTRGQQVTLSCSPISGHRSVSWYQQTPGQGLQFLFEYFSETQRNKGNFPGRFSGRQFSNSRSEMNVSTLELGDSALYLCASSTGQLNTEAFFGQGTRLTVV.

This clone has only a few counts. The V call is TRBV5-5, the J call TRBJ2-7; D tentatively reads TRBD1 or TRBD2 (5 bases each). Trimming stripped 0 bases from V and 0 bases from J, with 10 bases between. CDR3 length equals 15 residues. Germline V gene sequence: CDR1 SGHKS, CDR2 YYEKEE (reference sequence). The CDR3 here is CASSLVPGSSYEQYF. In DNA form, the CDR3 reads TGTGCCAGCAGCTTGGTACCAGGGAGCTCCTACGAGCAGTACTTC. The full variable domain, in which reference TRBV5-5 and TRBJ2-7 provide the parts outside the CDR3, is DAGVTQSPTHLIKTRGQQVTLRCSPISGHKSVSWYQQVLGQGPQFIFQYYEKEERGRGNFPDRFSARQFPNYSSELNVNALLLGDSALYLCASSLVPGSSYEQYFGPGTRLTVT.

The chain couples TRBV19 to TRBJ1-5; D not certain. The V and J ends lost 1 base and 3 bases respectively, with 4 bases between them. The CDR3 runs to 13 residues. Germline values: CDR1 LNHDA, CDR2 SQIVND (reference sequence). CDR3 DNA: TGTGCCAGTAGTATAGTTAACAATCAGCCCCAGCATTTT. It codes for CASSIVNNQPQHF.

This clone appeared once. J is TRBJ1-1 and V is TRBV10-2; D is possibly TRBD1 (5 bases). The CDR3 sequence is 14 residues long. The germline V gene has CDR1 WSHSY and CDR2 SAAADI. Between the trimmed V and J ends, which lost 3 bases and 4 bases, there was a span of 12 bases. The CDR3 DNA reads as TGCGCCAGCAGTGAAATGGGGGGGGGCACTGAAGCTTTCTTT. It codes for CASSEMGGGTEAFF.

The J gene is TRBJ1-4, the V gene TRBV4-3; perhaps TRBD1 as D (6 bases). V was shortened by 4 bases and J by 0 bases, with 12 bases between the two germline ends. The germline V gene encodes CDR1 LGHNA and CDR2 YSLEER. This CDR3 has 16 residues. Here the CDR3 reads CASSPGRGATNEKLFF. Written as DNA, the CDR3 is TGCGCCAGCAGCCCCGGCAGGGGTGCAACTAATGAAAAACTGTTTTTT.

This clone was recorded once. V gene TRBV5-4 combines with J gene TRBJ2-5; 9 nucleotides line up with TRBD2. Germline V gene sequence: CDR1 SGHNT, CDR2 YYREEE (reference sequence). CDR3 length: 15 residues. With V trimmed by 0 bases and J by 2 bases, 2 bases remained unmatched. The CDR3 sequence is CASSLATSGQETQYF. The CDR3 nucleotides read TGTGCCAGCAGCTTGGCGACTAGCGGACAAGAGACCCAGTACTTC. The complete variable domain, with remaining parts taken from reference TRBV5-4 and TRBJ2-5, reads ETGVTQSPTHLIKTRGQQVTLRCSSQSGHNTVSWYQQALGQGPQFIFQYYREEENGRGNFPPRFSGLQFPNYSSELNVNALELDDSALYLCASSLATSGQETQYFGPGTRLLVL.

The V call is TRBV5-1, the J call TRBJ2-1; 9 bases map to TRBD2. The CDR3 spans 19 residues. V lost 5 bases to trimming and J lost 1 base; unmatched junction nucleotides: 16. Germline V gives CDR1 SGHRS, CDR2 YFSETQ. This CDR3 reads CASRRSGSVGLASYNEQFF. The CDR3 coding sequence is TGCGCCAGCAGACGGAGTGGTTCCGTGGGACTAGCTTCCTACAATGAGCAGTTCTTC.

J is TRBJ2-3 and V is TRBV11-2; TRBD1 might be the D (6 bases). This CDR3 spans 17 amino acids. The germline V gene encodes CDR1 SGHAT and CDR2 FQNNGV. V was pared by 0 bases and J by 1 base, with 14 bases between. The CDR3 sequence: CASSLDQGLVGTDTQYF. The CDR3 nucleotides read TGTGCCAGCAGCTTAGACCAGGGGTTGGTTGGCACAGATACGCAGTATTTT.

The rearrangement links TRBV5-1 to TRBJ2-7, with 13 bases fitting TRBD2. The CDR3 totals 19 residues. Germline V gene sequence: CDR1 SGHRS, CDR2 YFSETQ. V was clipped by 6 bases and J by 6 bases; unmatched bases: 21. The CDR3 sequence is CASTPAVAGLAGDLGEQYF. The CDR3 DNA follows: TGCGCCAGCACCCCCGCGGTAGCAGGACTAGCGGGGGACCTCGGCGAGCAGTACTTC.

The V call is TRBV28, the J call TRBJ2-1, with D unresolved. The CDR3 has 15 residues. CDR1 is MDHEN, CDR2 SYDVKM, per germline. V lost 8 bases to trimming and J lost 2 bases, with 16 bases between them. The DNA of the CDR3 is TGTGCCAGCCCCGTTTTCCAGGTCCCCTACAATGAGCAGTTCTTC. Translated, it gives CASPVFQVPYNEQFF. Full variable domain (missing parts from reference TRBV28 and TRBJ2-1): DVKVTQSSRYLVKRTGEKVFLECVQDMDHENMFWYRQDPGLGLRLIYFSYDVKMKEKGDIPEGYSVSREKKERFSLILESASTNQTSMYLCASPVFQVPYNEQFFGPGTRLTVL.

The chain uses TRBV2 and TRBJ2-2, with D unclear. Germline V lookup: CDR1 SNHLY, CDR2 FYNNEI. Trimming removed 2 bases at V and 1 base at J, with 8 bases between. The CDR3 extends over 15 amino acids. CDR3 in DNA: TGTGCCAGCAGTGAATTAGGCAGGAACACCGGGGAGCTGTTTTTT. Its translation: CASSELGRNTGELFF.